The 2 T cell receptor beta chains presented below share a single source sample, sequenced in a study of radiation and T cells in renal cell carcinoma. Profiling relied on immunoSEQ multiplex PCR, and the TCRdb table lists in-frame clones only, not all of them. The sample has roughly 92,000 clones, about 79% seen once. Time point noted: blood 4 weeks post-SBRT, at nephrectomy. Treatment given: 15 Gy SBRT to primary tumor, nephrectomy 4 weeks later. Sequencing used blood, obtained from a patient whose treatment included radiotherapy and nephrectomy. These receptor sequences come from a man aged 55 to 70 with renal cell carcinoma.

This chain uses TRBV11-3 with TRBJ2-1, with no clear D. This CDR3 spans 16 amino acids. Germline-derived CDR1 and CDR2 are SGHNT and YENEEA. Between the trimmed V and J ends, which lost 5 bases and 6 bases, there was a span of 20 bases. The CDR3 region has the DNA TGTGCCAGCAGCCTTTCCTCTAGTGGTTCAGCCAATGAGCAGTTCTTC. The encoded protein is CASSLSSSGSANEQFF.

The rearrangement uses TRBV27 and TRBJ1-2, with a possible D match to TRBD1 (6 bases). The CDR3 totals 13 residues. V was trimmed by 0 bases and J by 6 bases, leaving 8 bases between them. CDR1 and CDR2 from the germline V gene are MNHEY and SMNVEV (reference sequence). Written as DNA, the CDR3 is TGTGCCAGCAGTTTATCCTGGGGGCATGGCTACACCTTC. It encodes CASSLSWGHGYTF.